A single TCR beta chain is shown here with its context. The antigen is undetermined. Sequencing used immunoSEQ multiplex PCR; TCRdb keeps in-frame clones, though not all of them. The sample lists about 27,000 clones, almost 85% occurring once. This sample is drawn from a study of graft-versus-host responses after intestinal transplantation. Study-wide context: Multivisceral, liver-intestinal, or isolated intestinal grafts went to recipients. Recipients uniformly received anti-thymocyte globulin induction, followed by tacrolimus and steroids for two to four years.

V lost 1 base, J lost 8 bases, and 9 bases lay in between. The CDR3 is 12 amino acids. From germline, CDR1 is SGHRS and CDR2 YFSETQ. Overall study results and limits: The authors found GvH clones in recipient marrow, some appearing first in ileum or blood. High graft-versus-host to host-versus-graft clonal ratios were found in allografts of patients who had graft-donor T cell macrochimerism.

Sequencing was performed on unstimulated CD8+ T cells sorted from spleen or lymph node cells, taken before transplant. This chain joins TRBV5-1 and TRBJ1-1, with a possible D match to TRBD1 (6 bases). The origin of this receptor is a human donor who was the organ donor for an intestinal transplant. The CDR3 sequence is CASSLTGTEAFF. CDR3 nucleotide sequence: TGCGCCAGCAGCTTGACAGGGACCGAAGCTTTCTTT.